Included here is one T cell receptor (beta chain) sequence, with context. The table lists this clone with a count of one. No cognate antigen has been identified for it. No clone much larger than this one lies a single base away; base qualities are absent. The cohort consisted of 670 or so healthy bone marrow donors. At the time of sampling, every cohort member was nominally healthy, though immune exposures that went unrecorded were likely present. The donor was CMV seronegative and was included in the group of 352 seronegative cohort members. A peripheral blood sample was collected from each donor, and TCR beta sequencing was performed on peripheral blood mononuclear cells. Genomic DNA was extracted from the blood cell samples with the Qiagen DNeasy Blood Extraction Kit. The sample comes from a study of cytomegalovirus exposure and HLA in healthy donors (dated by TCRdb to 2017 to 2019). In the study overall: In an earlier analysis of under 600 of the donors, 250 to 350 Gb of sequence data and 90 million to 120 million unique TCR beta sequences from about 179 million T cells were reported. High-throughput TCR immunosequencing, statistical association of individual TCRs with disease status, and machine learning were combined to predict cytomegalovirus infection status. HLA typing included class I and class II loci at four-digit resolution. The study aimed to test whether signatures of past pathogen exposure could be identified by cataloging public T cell receptors. Because of strong linkage in the cohort, five DR-DQ haplotypes were treated as single units for association and clustering. A later genetic analysis used genome-wide SNP genotypes for 398 of the 666 donors, treating that subset as a discovery cohort. A later analysis re-analyzed previously published TCR beta repertoires from approximately 670 donors and added high-resolution HLA genotyping to study TCR occurrence patterns. The study used immunosequencing to profile the T cell repertoires of hundreds of subjects and linked those repertoires to cytomegalovirus serostatus. The number of typed donors differed by locus: roughly 629-640 for A, B, C, DRB1 and DQB1; 500 to 550 for DQA1; 606 for DPA1; and about 470 for DPB1. Besides the first cohort of 666 subjects, a separate validation cohort made up of roughly 120 different subjects was used. Alongside the repertoire data, information on donor age, sex, ethnicity and CMV serostatus was compiled. Among roughly 400 genotyped donors of the cohort, an average of approximately 240,000 unique TCR beta nucleotide sequences were sequenced per donor, around 20% of them non-productive. All discovery cohort repertoires had been generated on a single sequencing platform. To decide whether each TCR beta V gene segment behaved as functional or pseudogenic, an earlier analysis of over 500 of the donors relied on high-throughput TCR beta sequencing. The genetic ancestry cluster associated with self-reported Caucasian donors included around four fifths of the roughly 360 genotyped donors. Rather than using new phenotypic data, the later analysis identified candidate immune exposures from TCR beta sequences and from how often those sequences occurred across donors. Roughly 300 gigabases of sequencing data and about 92 million unique TCR sequences made up an early release that covered some 640 HLA-typed donors.

Libraries came from the immunoSEQ multiplex PCR assay. The multiplex PCR relied on a mix of 60 forward primers for TCR Vbeta segments and 13 reverse primers for TCR Jbeta segments. Amplification of the CDR3 region of rearranged TCR beta genes was performed with a multiplex PCR assay on genomic DNA. On the Illumina HiSeq System, the amplified TCR beta libraries were sequenced as 87-base-pair reads. The study's processing was this. Across the roughly 700 repertoires, a later analysis counted approximately 83 million unique TCR beta chains, roughly 11 million of which were shared by at least two donors. Raw reads were error-corrected and collapsed into unique sequences with a nearest-neighbor algorithm that merged closely related sequences to remove PCR and sequencing errors. V, D and J gene segments were assigned by aligning CDR3 sequences to IMGT reference sequences. For a sequence to be retained, a match of at least six nucleotides to both a V gene segment and a J gene segment was required. Rearrangements were classified as productive when the CDR3 lacked stop codons and remained in frame with V and J, and all other rearrangements were classified as non-productive. CDR3 was defined by IMGT convention, running from the second conserved V-encoded cysteine to the conserved J-encoded phenylalanine. The earlier analysis of 587 of the donors excluded any sequence lacking an unambiguous match to a single V gene segment. An earlier analysis of a few hundred of the donors classified V segments as functional when productive rearrangements were above 56.7% and as segregating when the standard deviation between donors was above 5%. A statistical classification framework was developed to diagnose cytomegalovirus status using the catalog of TCR beta chain sequences. In a later analysis, TCR nucleotide sequences were compared against IMGT/GENE-DB human TR gene sequences so that V and J genes could be assigned. The TCRdist pipeline was used in a later analysis to assign CDR3 sequences and most-parsimonious VDJ recombination scenarios. In a later analysis, each TCR beta chain was defined by its CDR3 amino acid sequence together with its V-gene family, and reads lacking a unique V-gene family were excluded. As a way to deal with suspected cross-contamination and a sequencing artifact, a later analysis dropped 640 or so nucleotide sequences that were highly shared and had low generation probability. In a later analysis, a clonal expansion index was calculated for each public chain from normalized within-repertoire ranks of inferred template counts. In a later analysis, generation probabilities were computed using a VDJ recombination model fitted to out-of-frame rearrangements, and the results were checked against IGoR. In a later analysis, hypergeometric tests were used to score TCR-TCR, TCR-HLA and TCR-CMV co-occurrence, with a repertoire-size bias correction applied to TCR pairs. To estimate false discovery rates, a later analysis permuted the HLA or CMV assignments 20 times. In a later analysis, co-occurring TCRs were grouped using DBSCAN, with TCRdist sequence similarity added in when clustering inside HLA-allele-positive subsets. Repertoires with fewer than 30,000 or more than 120,000 public chains, plus five repertoires with anomalous nucleotide sharing, were excluded from co-occurrence clustering. What TCRdb holds here is the immuneACCESS table cut down to in-frame rearrangements. Part of the clones is not present; checked against another copy, under half of the missing clones reflect an unresolved V gene, and the others are unexplained. V, J and clone size reflect that table, while D and trimming were determined from the DNA. The sample data list approximately 82,000 clones, and 78% of these were observed just once. The ten largest clones add up to approximately 1.6% of the sample.

What the work shows at the level of the full study, not this receptor alone: In the study, some 160 TCR beta chains were listed as associated with cytomegalovirus. In vitro tests confirmed that a few of the cytomegalovirus-associated TCR beta chains recognize cytomegalovirus antigens. Linkage disequilibrium might explain the correlated functional status among segregating V segments, but an unknown experimental factor could not be excluded. While some public TCRs were present in many individuals, most TCR sequences turned up only very rarely across donors. The earlier analysis of approximately 540 of the donors excluded approximately 17 rarely observed V segments, including chromosome 9 orphons, because counts were too low. Some IMGT-functional V segments, including TRBV6-2 and TRBV6-3, could not be distinguished by the 87-base-pair reads and were therefore excluded. Sequencing depth was assumed to be roughly uniform across donors in the presence/absence analyses, though that assumption may not hold. In a later analysis, TCR association rates were found to vary across HLA loci, with the most associated TCRs seen for DRB1 alleles and the fewest for HLA-C alleles. A further reported finding was that TCR beta sequences accurately predicted the HLA-A and HLA-B alleles for most subjects in the first cohort. The cohort was sequenced for TCR beta chains only, and without alpha or paired-chain data the features that could be detected were limited. In a later analysis, HLA-associated TCR beta chains showed more clonal expansion and lower generation probabilities than non-associated chains that were equally common. The classifier was reported to diagnose cytomegalovirus status with high specificity and sensitivity in both the original and validation cohorts. Specific HLA alleles were associated with roughly 17,000 TCR beta sequences at a false discovery rate of 0.05 in a later analysis. A later genetic analysis reported fewer N-insertions in productive TCRs among donors in an Asian-associated ancestry cluster than the approximately 670-donor mean. A later genetic analysis associated a missense DCLRE1C variant with V-gene and J-gene trimming of TCR beta chains, and an independent cohort replicated the association. Strong co-occurrence of HLA alleles, especially DR and DQ, made assigning TCR associations to individual alleles difficult. For the cohort, immune exposure information was limited to CMV serostatus. A later analysis reported that several top co-occurrence clusters appeared linked to parvovirus B19, influenza, CMV and Epstein-Barr virus. A later analysis found that most CMV-associated TCR beta chains appeared HLA-restricted, with HLA associations seemingly driven largely by CMV exposure. An earlier analysis of some 590 of the donors showed that most TCR beta V segments appeared in productive rearrangements either about 90% or about 30% of the time, which broadly matched IMGT annotations. A cluster of highly shared sequence variants was judged likely to represent a technical artifact of the sequencing pipeline. HLA typing was unavailable for some donors at each locus, so association tests used only the typed subset. The authors suggested that the approach could potentially be generalized to other disease states and immunological phenotypes.

The germline ends are 10 bases apart after V is trimmed by 9 bases and J by 4 bases. CDR1 and CDR2 (LNHNV, YYDKDF) derive from the germline V gene (reference sequence). The CDR3 runs 11 amino acids, cysteine and phenylalanine included. The entry retains the CDR3 DNA only, 33 bases that are in frame from base 1. The sequence joins TRBV15 to TRBJ2-7; there is no confident call for the D gene. The source is a man aged 35 to 55 in good health and CMV-seronegative. Sequencing input: PBMCs. In nucleotides, the sequence is TGTGCCACTAGAAGTCGTTACGAGCAGTACTTC. It translates to CATRSRYEQYF. Beyond the CDR3, the reference TRBV15 and TRBJ2-7 genes provide the residues; the full variable domain reads: DAMVIQNPRYQVTQFGKPVTLSCSQTLNHNVMYWYQQKSSQAPKLLFHYYDKDFNNEADTPDNFQSRRPNTSFCFLDIRSPGLGDTAMYLCATRSRYEQYFGPGTRLTVT.